This is a list of T cell receptor beta chains from one sample in a study of cytomegalovirus exposure and HLA in healthy donors. Profiling relied on immunoSEQ multiplex PCR, and the TCRdb table lists in-frame clones only, not all of them. The sample yields 200,000 to 250,000 clones, roughly 87% seen once. Sequenced sample: PBMCs. The receptors here all came from a woman aged 18-29 years in good health and CMV-seropositive. Both conserved end residues are part of each CDR3. Each record gives: D gene, J gene, V gene, clone size, CDR3 protein, CDR3 DNA. The D gene is left open where the match is weak. The size of a clone is reported for some rows only, either as once, few or many, or as a class for expanded clones.

D gene: NA
J gene: TRBJ2-1
V gene: TRBV11-3
clone size: NA
CDR3 protein: CASSLGTVDEQFF
CDR3 DNA: TGTGCCAGCAGCTTAGGTACAGTGGATGAGCAGTTCTTC

D gene: TRBD2
J gene: TRBJ2-1
V gene: TRBV29-1
clone size: NA
CDR3 protein: CSVRLAENNEQFF
CDR3 DNA: TGCAGCGTCCGACTAGCGGAGAACAATGAGCAGTTCTTC

D gene: NA
J gene: TRBJ1-2
V gene: TRBV6-5
clone size: NA
CDR3 protein: CASSYWAGNNYGYTF
CDR3 DNA: TGTGCCAGCAGTTACTGGGCAGGGAACAACTATGGCTACACCTTC

D gene: NA
J gene: TRBJ2-7
V gene: TRBV6-1
clone size: NA
CDR3 protein: CASSYSVSSYEQYF
CDR3 DNA: TGTGCCAGCAGCTACAGTGTTAGCTCCTACGAGCAGTACTTC

D gene: NA
J gene: TRBJ2-7
V gene: TRBV28
clone size: once
CDR3 protein: CASSPPRTVTYEQYF
CDR3 DNA: TGTGCCAGCAGCCCCCCTAGGACAGTAACATACGAGCAGTACTTC

D gene: TRBD2
J gene: TRBJ2-5
V gene: TRBV29-1
clone size: NA
CDR3 protein: CSVEPTLAGQETQYF
CDR3 DNA: TGCAGCGTTGAACCCACCCTAGCGGGACAAGAGACCCAGTACTTC

D gene: NA
J gene: TRBJ2-2
V gene: TRBV28
clone size: NA
CDR3 protein: CASGREAGELFF
CDR3 DNA: TGTGCCAGCGGAAGGGAGGCCGGGGAGCTGTTTTTT

D gene: NA
J gene: TRBJ1-3
V gene: TRBV6-5
clone size: NA
CDR3 protein: CASSYSRYGGNTIYF
CDR3 DNA: TGTGCCAGCAGTTACTCGCGGTATGGTGGAAACACCATATATTTT

D gene: TRBD1
J gene: TRBJ1-4
V gene: TRBV4-1
clone size: few
CDR3 protein: CASSQGDSVAEKLFF
CDR3 DNA: TGCGCCAGCAGCCAAGGGGACAGCGTCGCTGAAAAACTGTTTTTT

D gene: NA
J gene: TRBJ1-5
V gene: TRBV28
clone size: NA
CDR3 protein: CASSPGGEYQPQHF
CDR3 DNA: TGTGCCAGCAGCCCCGGGGGTGAGTATCAGCCCCAGCATTTT

D gene: TRBD1
J gene: TRBJ2-7
V gene: TRBV5-1
clone size: NA
CDR3 protein: CASTSSGGTYEQYF
CDR3 DNA: TGCGCCAGCACCTCATCAGGGGGAACCTACGAGCAGTACTTC

D gene: NA
J gene: TRBJ1-2
V gene: TRBV25-1
clone size: few
CDR3 protein: CASSPQGSRYTF
CDR3 DNA: TGTGCCAGCAGTCCTCAGGGAAGCCGCTACACCTTC

D gene: TRBD2
J gene: TRBJ2-1
V gene: TRBV4-1
clone size: NA
CDR3 protein: CASSQQAGTSGRNEQFF
CDR3 DNA: TGCGCCAGCAGCCAACAGGCCGGGACTAGCGGTCGGAATGAGCAGTTCTTC

D gene: NA
J gene: TRBJ2-7
V gene: TRBV18
clone size: once
CDR3 protein: CASSPFTGEPYEQYF
CDR3 DNA: TGTGCCAGCTCACCCTTTACCGGGGAGCCCTACGAGCAGTACTTC

D gene: TRBD2
J gene: TRBJ2-5
V gene: TRBV10-2
clone size: NA
CDR3 protein: CASKELAGGGQETQYF
CDR3 DNA: TGCGCCAGCAAGGAGCTAGCGGGAGGAGGGCAAGAGACCCAGTACTTC

D gene: NA
J gene: TRBJ2-1
V gene: TRBV7-6
clone size: once
CDR3 protein: CASSGDWSEQFF
CDR3 DNA: TGTGCCAGCAGCGGGGACTGGAGTGAGCAGTTCTTC

D gene: TRBD2
J gene: TRBJ2-7
V gene: TRBV2
clone size: NA
CDR3 protein: CASRSTSGSSYEQYF
CDR3 DNA: TGTGCCAGCAGGTCGACTAGCGGGAGTTCATACGAGCAGTACTTC

D gene: NA
J gene: TRBJ2-2
V gene: TRBV2
clone size: few
CDR3 protein: CASKVGLGTFTGELFF
CDR3 DNA: TGTGCCAGCAAGGTCGGTCTGGGGACTTTCACCGGGGAGCTGTTTTTT

D gene: TRBD1
J gene: TRBJ2-5
V gene: TRBV11-2
clone size: NA
CDR3 protein: CASSSDRGEETQYF
CDR3 DNA: TGTGCCAGCAGCTCCGACAGGGGGGAAGAGACCCAGTACTTC

D gene: NA
J gene: TRBJ1-1
V gene: TRBV15
clone size: NA
CDR3 protein: CATSRDDTGGTEAFF
CDR3 DNA: TGTGCCACCAGCAGAGATGATACGGGTGGGACTGAAGCTTTCTTT

D gene: NA
J gene: TRBJ1-4
V gene: TRBV30
clone size: NA
CDR3 protein: CAWTPNRDEKLFF
CDR3 DNA: TGTGCCTGGACCCCTAACAGGGATGAAAAACTGTTTTTT

D gene: TRBD2
J gene: TRBJ2-1
V gene: TRBV10-3
clone size: once
CDR3 protein: CAIKSGEGRYNEQFF
CDR3 DNA: TGTGCCATCAAGTCGGGGGAGGGCCGGTACAATGAGCAGTTCTTC

D gene: NA
J gene: TRBJ2-6
V gene: TRBV15
clone size: NA
CDR3 protein: CATSRSGSHPALPAGANVLTF
CDR3 DNA: TGTGCCACCAGCAGGAGCGGTTCACATCCGGCTCTTCCCGCTGGGGCCAACGTCCTGACTTTC

D gene: TRBD1
J gene: TRBJ1-1
V gene: TRBV6-4
clone size: NA
CDR3 protein: CASILTGGESEAFF
CDR3 DNA: TGTGCCAGCATTTTGACAGGGGGCGAGTCTGAAGCTTTCTTT

D gene: TRBD2
J gene: TRBJ2-1
V gene: TRBV5-4
clone size: NA
CDR3 protein: CASSSGLAFYNEQFF
CDR3 DNA: TGTGCCAGCAGCTCGGGACTAGCTTTCTACAATGAGCAGTTCTTC

D gene: NA
J gene: TRBJ1-2
V gene: TRBV28
clone size: NA
CDR3 protein: CASSSYQGLLNYGYTF
CDR3 DNA: TGTGCCAGCAGTTCCTACCAGGGACTCCTTAACTATGGCTACACCTTC

D gene: TRBD1
J gene: TRBJ1-1
V gene: TRBV19
clone size: once
CDR3 protein: CASSMGRGQGFTEAFF
CDR3 DNA: TGTGCCAGTAGTATGGGGAGGGGACAGGGGTTCACTGAAGCTTTCTTT

D gene: TRBD2
J gene: TRBJ2-1
V gene: TRBV19
clone size: NA
CDR3 protein: CASSIRQGGYNEQFF
CDR3 DNA: TGTGCCAGTAGTATTAGGCAGGGAGGGTACAATGAGCAGTTCTTC

D gene: NA
J gene: TRBJ2-5
V gene: TRBV27
clone size: NA
CDR3 protein: CASSALLRLGETQYF
CDR3 DNA: TGTGCCAGCAGTGCCCTACTAAGGTTGGGAGAGACCCAGTACTTC

D gene: NA
J gene: TRBJ2-5
V gene: TRBV5-1
clone size: NA
CDR3 protein: CASSTAQGETQYF
CDR3 DNA: TGCGCCAGCAGCACAGCTCAGGGGGAGACCCAGTACTTC

D gene: NA
J gene: TRBJ1-4
V gene: TRBV6-6
clone size: NA
CDR3 protein: CACHGTGDEKLFF
CDR3 DNA: TGTGCCTGCCACGGGACGGGGGATGAAAAACTGTTTTTT

D gene: NA
J gene: TRBJ2-7
V gene: TRBV10-1
clone size: NA
CDR3 protein: CASSAIGQIITYEQYF
CDR3 DNA: TGCGCCAGCAGTGCCATCGGACAGATTATCACCTACGAGCAGTACTTC

D gene: TRBD2
J gene: TRBJ2-7
V gene: TRBV27
clone size: NA
CDR3 protein: CASSFWGGRASYEQYF
CDR3 DNA: TGTGCCAGCAGTTTCTGGGGCGGGAGGGCGTCCTACGAGCAGTACTTC

D gene: NA
J gene: TRBJ1-4
V gene: TRBV19
clone size: NA
CDR3 protein: CASSLTVNEKLFF
CDR3 DNA: TGTGCCAGTAGTTTGACAGTTAATGAAAAACTGTTTTTT

D gene: NA
J gene: TRBJ1-1
V gene: TRBV5-1
clone size: NA
CDR3 protein: CASSLVPGTEAFF
CDR3 DNA: TGCGCCAGCAGCTTGGTCCCGGGTACTGAAGCTTTCTTT

D gene: TRBD2
J gene: TRBJ2-7
V gene: TRBV7-9
clone size: NA
CDR3 protein: CASSPPRGATYEQYF
CDR3 DNA: TGTGCCAGCAGCCCGCCGCGGGGGGCCACCTACGAGCAGTACTTC

D gene: NA
J gene: TRBJ1-5
V gene: TRBV5-1
clone size: NA
CDR3 protein: CASRADIVSNQPQHF
CDR3 DNA: TGCGCCAGCAGAGCCGACATCGTCTCCAATCAGCCCCAGCATTTT

D gene: TRBD2
J gene: TRBJ2-7
V gene: TRBV27
clone size: NA
CDR3 protein: CASSSGTSGKRYEQYF
CDR3 DNA: TGTGCCAGCAGTTCCGGGACTAGCGGGAAGCGGTACGAGCAGTACTTC

D gene: TRBD1
J gene: TRBJ1-5
V gene: TRBV4-1
clone size: once
CDR3 protein: CASSQTGWNQPQHF
CDR3 DNA: TGCGCCAGCAGCCAGACAGGGTGGAATCAGCCCCAGCATTTT

D gene: TRBD1
J gene: TRBJ2-2
V gene: TRBV5-1
clone size: NA
CDR3 protein: CASSRGRLEHAGELFF
CDR3 DNA: TGCGCCAGCAGCAGGGGGCGACTGGAACATGCCGGGGAGCTGTTTTTT

D gene: NA
J gene: TRBJ1-1
V gene: TRBV30
clone size: NA
CDR3 protein: CAWTRGENTEAFF
CDR3 DNA: TGTGCCTGGACCCGAGGAGAGAACACTGAAGCTTTCTTT

D gene: TRBD1
J gene: TRBJ2-3
V gene: TRBV4-1
clone size: NA
CDR3 protein: CASSQGGTGRRGDTQYF
CDR3 DNA: TGCGCCAGCAGCCAAGGTGGGACAGGGAGAAGGGGAGATACGCAGTATTTT

D gene: TRBD1
J gene: TRBJ2-7
V gene: TRBV10-2
clone size: few
CDR3 protein: CASTRRGQGTEQYF
CDR3 DNA: TGCGCCAGCACCAGAAGAGGACAGGGAACCGAGCAGTACTTC

D gene: TRBD1
J gene: TRBJ1-3
V gene: TRBV19
clone size: NA
CDR3 protein: CASSEDRGNTIYF
CDR3 DNA: TGTGCCAGTAGTGAGGACAGGGGAAACACCATATATTTT

D gene: TRBD1
J gene: TRBJ1-4
V gene: TRBV5-1
clone size: NA
CDR3 protein: CASRGQGNEKLFF
CDR3 DNA: TGCGCCAGCAGGGGACAGGGTAATGAAAAACTGTTTTTT

D gene: NA
J gene: TRBJ2-5
V gene: TRBV7-7
clone size: NA
CDR3 protein: CASSLVGRGEVQETQYF
CDR3 DNA: TGTGCCAGCAGCTTAGTGGGTAGGGGCGAAGTCCAAGAGACCCAGTACTTC

D gene: TRBD1
J gene: TRBJ2-2
V gene: TRBV5-6
clone size: NA
CDR3 protein: CASSLGGQGTREVLFF
CDR3 DNA: TGTGCCAGCAGCTTGGGTGGACAGGGGACCAGGGAAGTGCTGTTTTTT

D gene: TRBD1
J gene: TRBJ1-1
V gene: TRBV28
clone size: NA
CDR3 protein: CASSSPGTGFRAFF
CDR3 DNA: TGTGCCAGCAGTTCCCCCGGGACAGGGTTTCGAGCTTTCTTT

D gene: NA
J gene: TRBJ2-5
V gene: TRBV7-8
clone size: NA
CDR3 protein: CASSLLDSRETQYF
CDR3 DNA: TGTGCCAGCAGCTTACTCGACAGTCGGGAGACCCAGTACTTC

D gene: NA
J gene: TRBJ1-2
V gene: TRBV6-1
clone size: NA
CDR3 protein: CASSEAAGVLNYGYTF
CDR3 DNA: TGTGCCAGCAGTGAAGCGGCAGGGGTACTAAACTATGGCTACACCTTC

D gene: TRBD2
J gene: TRBJ2-1
V gene: TRBV6-7
clone size: NA
CDR3 protein: CASRPEPGLADSYNEQFF
CDR3 DNA: TGTGCCAGCAGACCTGAACCGGGACTAGCGGACTCCTACAATGAGCAGTTCTTC

D gene: TRBD2
J gene: TRBJ2-3
V gene: TRBV7-9
clone size: once
CDR3 protein: CASSWGPGAGGTDTQYF
CDR3 DNA: TGTGCCAGCAGCTGGGGGCCAGGGGCGGGAGGGACAGATACGCAGTATTTT

D gene: NA
J gene: TRBJ1-1
V gene: TRBV27
clone size: NA
CDR3 protein: CASSSLDMNTEAFF
CDR3 DNA: TGTGCCAGCAGTTCCCTGGACATGAACACTGAAGCTTTCTTT

D gene: NA
J gene: TRBJ2-2
V gene: TRBV4-2
clone size: NA
CDR3 protein: CASSQSTGPTGELFF
CDR3 DNA: TGTGCCAGCAGCCAAAGTACAGGGCCCACCGGGGAGCTGTTTTTT

D gene: NA
J gene: TRBJ1-5
V gene: TRBV6-5
clone size: NA
CDR3 protein: CASSYSRGSNQPQHF
CDR3 DNA: TGTGCCAGCAGTTACTCCCGCGGTAGCAATCAGCCCCAGCATTTT

D gene: TRBD1
J gene: TRBJ1-5
V gene: TRBV2
clone size: NA
CDR3 protein: CASREMGQGSQPQHF
CDR3 DNA: TGTGCCAGCAGGGAAATGGGACAGGGAAGTCAGCCCCAGCATTTT

D gene: TRBD2
J gene: TRBJ2-1
V gene: TRBV15
clone size: NA
CDR3 protein: CATSRAPGAGGRDEQFF
CDR3 DNA: TGTGCCACCAGCAGAGCCCCGGGAGCGGGAGGGAGGGATGAGCAGTTCTTC

D gene: NA
J gene: TRBJ2-6
V gene: TRBV27
clone size: NA
CDR3 protein: CASSFTVPYAGANVLTF
CDR3 DNA: TGTGCCAGCAGTTTTACGGTGCCTTACGCTGGGGCCAACGTCCTGACTTTC

D gene: NA
J gene: TRBJ2-1
V gene: TRBV7-9
clone size: NA
CDR3 protein: CASPGIADEQFF
CDR3 DNA: TGTGCCAGCCCCGGGATAGCCGATGAGCAGTTCTTC